The 4 T cell receptor beta chains presented below share a single source sample, sequenced in a study of CD8 T cells in ankylosing spondylitis. Study results and limitations: Among TCR beta sequences, a motif of roughly 8 highly homologous variants appeared characteristic of ankylosing spondylitis blood.

TCRdb processed the 5' RACE reads anew with MiXCR; each CDR3 protein has one entry. The sample shows 700,000 to 1,000,000 distinct CDR3 sequences, approximately 12% of them seen only once. These receptors lack a known antigen. Sequencing was performed on blood, either unsorted or a sorted T cell fraction (not recorded which). The receptors shown here come from a male donor with ankylosing spondylitis.

Many counts were recorded for this clonotype. V gene TRBV20-1 combines with J gene TRBJ2-3; TRBD2 agrees at 12 bases. The germline V gene encodes CDR1 DFQATT and CDR2 SNEGSKA (reference sequence). The CDR3 is made up of 18 amino acids. With 3 bases clipped from V and 1 base from J, the junction kept 11 bases outside the gene matches. The CDR3 DNA is TGCAGTGCTAGTGACATCGGAGGACTAGCGGGACGCACAGATACGCAGTATTTT. Residues: CSASDIGGLAGRTDTQYF.

The table lists this clonotype with a few counts. The genes are TRBV6-5 and TRBJ1-2; 7 bases align to TRBD1. CDR1 is MNHEY and CDR2 is SVGAGI in the germline V gene. The CDR3 consists of 14 residues. With 2 bases clipped from V and 4 bases from J, the junction kept 4 bases outside the gene matches. The DNA of the CDR3 is TGTGCCAGCAGTTACGCGGGACAGCTCTATGGCTACACCTTC. This gives the protein CASSYAGQLYGYTF.

The rearrangement uses TRBV12-3 or TRBV12-4 and TRBJ1-2; D is possibly TRBD1 (6 bases). This CDR3 contains 13 residues. Deletions cut 9 bases from V and 3 bases from J, with 14 bases between. The CDR3 nucleotides read TGTGCCAGTTTGACAGGCGCCCACTATGGCTACACCTTC. Amino acids: CASLTGAHYGYTF.

V gene TRBV24-1 combines with J gene TRBJ1-1; 7 bases line up with TRBD1. Germline-derived CDR1 and CDR2 are KGHDR and SFDVKD. With V trimmed by 3 bases and J by 1 base, 4 bases remained unmatched. This CDR3 contains 15 residues. DNA for the CDR3: TGTGCCACCAGTGATCCTCGACAGGGGAACACTGAAGCTTTCTTT. Protein: CATSDPRQGNTEAFF.